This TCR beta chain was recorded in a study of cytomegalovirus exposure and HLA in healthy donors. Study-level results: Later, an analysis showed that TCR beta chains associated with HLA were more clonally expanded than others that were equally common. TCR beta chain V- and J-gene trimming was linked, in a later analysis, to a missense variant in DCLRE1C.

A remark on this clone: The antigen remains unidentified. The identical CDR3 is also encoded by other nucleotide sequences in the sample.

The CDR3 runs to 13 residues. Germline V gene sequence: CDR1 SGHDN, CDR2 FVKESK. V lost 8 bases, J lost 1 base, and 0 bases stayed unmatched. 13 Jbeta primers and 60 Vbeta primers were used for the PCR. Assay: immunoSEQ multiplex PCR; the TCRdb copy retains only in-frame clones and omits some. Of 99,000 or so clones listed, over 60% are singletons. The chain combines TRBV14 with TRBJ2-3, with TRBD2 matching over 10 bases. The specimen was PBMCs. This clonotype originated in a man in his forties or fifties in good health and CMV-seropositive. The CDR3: CASGLAGTDTQYF. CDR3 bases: TGTGCCAGCGGACTAGCGGGCACAGATACGCAGTATTTT.